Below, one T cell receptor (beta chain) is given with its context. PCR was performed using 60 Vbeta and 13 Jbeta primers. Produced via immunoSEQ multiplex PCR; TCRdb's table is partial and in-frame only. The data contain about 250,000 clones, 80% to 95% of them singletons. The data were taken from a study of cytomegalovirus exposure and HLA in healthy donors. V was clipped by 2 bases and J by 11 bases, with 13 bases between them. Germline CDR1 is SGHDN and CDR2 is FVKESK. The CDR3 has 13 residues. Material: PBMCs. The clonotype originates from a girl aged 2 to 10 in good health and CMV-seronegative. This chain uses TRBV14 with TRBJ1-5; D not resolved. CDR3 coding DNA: TGTGCCAGCAGCCAAACCCGTGGCGGGTCCCAGCATTTT. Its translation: CASSQTRGGSQHF.